This T cell receptor beta chain appears in the sequencing data of a study of T cell responses to AZD1222 COVID-19 vaccine. Some clones are missing from TCRdb's copy, which holds only in-frame ones; the method was immunoSEQ multiplex PCR. The profile shows some 120,000 clones, 93% of them singletons. The CDR3 runs to 17 residues. Germline CDR1 is MNHNY and CDR2 is SVGAGI (reference sequence). The ends were cut back, 5 bases at V and 1 base at J, with 21 bases in the middle. The chain uses TRBV6-6 and TRBJ2-7; D possibly corresponds to TRBD2 (7 bases). The TCR was taken from an adult in good health. The starting material was peripheral blood, obtained on day 0 of AZD1222 vaccination. CDR3 DNA: TGTGCCAGCAGTCCCCTCGGGGGGCCAAAAAAGTCCTACGAGCAGTACTTC. It codes for CASSPLGGPKKSYEQYF.